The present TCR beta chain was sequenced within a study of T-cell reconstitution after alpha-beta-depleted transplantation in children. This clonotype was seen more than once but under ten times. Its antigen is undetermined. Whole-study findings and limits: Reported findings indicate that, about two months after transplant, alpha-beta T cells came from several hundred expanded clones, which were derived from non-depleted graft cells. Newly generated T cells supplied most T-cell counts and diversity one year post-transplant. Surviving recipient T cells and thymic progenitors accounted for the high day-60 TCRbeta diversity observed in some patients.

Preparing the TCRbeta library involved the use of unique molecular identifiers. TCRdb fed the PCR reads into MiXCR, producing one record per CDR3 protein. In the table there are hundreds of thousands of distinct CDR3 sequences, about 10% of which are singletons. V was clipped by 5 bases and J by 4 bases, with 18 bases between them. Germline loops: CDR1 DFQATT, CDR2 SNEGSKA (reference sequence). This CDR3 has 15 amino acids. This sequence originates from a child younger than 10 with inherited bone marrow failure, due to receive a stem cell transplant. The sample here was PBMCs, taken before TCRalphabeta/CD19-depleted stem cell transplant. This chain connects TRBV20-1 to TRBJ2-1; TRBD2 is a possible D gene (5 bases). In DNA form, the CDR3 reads TGCAGTGCTCCTAGCCCAGAAGGCTGGTACAATGAGCAGTTCTTC. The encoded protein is CSAPSPEGWYNEQFF.